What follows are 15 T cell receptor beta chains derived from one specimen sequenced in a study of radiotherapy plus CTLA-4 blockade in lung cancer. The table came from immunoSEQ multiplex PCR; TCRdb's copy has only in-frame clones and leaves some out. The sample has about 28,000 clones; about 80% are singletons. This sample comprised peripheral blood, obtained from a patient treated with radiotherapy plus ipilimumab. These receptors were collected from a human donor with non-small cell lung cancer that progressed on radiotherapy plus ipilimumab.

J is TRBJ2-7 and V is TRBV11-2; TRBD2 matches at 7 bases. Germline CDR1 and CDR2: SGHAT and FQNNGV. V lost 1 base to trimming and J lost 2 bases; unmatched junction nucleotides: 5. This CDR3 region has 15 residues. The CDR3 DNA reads TGTGCCAGCAGCTTAGTGGTGGGAGGGACCTACGAGCAGTACTTC. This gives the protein CASSLVVGGTYEQYF.

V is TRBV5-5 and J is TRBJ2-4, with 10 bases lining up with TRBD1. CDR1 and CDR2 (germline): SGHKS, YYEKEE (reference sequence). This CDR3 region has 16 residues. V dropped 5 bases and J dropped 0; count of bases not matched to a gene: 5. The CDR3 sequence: CASRGDRGLAKNIQYF. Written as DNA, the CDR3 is TGTGCCAGCAGGGGGGACAGGGGCTTAGCCAAAAACATTCAGTACTTC.

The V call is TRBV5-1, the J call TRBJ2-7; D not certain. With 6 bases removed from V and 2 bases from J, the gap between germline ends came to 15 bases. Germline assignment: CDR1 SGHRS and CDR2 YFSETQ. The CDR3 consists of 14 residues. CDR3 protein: CASTLEDPTYEQYF. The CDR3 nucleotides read TGCGCCAGCACCCTAGAGGACCCCACCTACGAGCAGTACTTC.

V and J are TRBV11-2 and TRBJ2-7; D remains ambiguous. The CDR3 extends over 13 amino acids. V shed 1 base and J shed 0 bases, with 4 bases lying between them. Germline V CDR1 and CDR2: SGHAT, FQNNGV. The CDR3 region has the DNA TGTGCCAGCAGCTTAGGCTACTCCTACGAGCAGTACTTC. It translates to CASSLGYSYEQYF.

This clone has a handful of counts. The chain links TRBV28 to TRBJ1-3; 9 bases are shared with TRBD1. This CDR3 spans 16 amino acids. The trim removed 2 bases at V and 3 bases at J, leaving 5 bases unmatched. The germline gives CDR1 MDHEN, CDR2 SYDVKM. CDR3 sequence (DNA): TGTGCCAGCAGTTTACCCGGACAGGGGAGTGGAAACACCATATATTTT. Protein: CASSLPGQGSGNTIYF.

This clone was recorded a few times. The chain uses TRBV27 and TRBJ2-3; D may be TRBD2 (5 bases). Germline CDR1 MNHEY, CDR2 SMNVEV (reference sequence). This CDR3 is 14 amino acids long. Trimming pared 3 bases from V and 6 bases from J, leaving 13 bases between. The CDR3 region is CASSLVRSGDTQYF. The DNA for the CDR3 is TGTGCCAGCAGTTTGGTCAGGTCGGGGGATACGCAGTATTTT.

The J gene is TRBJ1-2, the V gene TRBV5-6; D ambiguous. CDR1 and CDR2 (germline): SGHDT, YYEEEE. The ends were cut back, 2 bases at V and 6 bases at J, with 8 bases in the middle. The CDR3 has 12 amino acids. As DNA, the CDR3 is TGTGCCAGCAGCTTACGACCCAATGGCTACACCTTC. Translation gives CASSLRPNGYTF.

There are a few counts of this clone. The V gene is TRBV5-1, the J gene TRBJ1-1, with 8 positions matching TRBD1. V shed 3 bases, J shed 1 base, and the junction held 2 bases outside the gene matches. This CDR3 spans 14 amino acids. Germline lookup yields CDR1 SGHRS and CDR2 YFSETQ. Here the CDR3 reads CASSSGQANTEAFF. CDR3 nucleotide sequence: TGCGCCAGCAGCTCGGGACAGGCGAACACTGAAGCTTTCTTT.

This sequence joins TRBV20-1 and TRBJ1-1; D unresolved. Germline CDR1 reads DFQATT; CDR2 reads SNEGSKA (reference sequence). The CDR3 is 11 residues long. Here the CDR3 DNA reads TGCAGCGCCCGAACCGGACCCGGGGCTTTCTTT. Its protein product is CSARTGPGAFF.

In nucleotides, the CDR3 is TGTGCCAGCAGTTTCCCTGGGGGGCCGAATGAGCAGTTCTTC. This translates into CASSFPGGPNEQFF. The chain uses TRBV28 and TRBJ2-1; possibly TRBD1 or TRBD2 for D (6 bases each). CDR1 and CDR2 from the germline V gene are MDHEN and SYDVKM. This CDR3 is 14 amino acids long. Trimming took 3 bases from V and 7 from J, leaving 13 bases between them.

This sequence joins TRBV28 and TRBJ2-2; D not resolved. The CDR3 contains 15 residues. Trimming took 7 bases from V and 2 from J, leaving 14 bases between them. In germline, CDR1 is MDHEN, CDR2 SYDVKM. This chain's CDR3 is CASNPSTDNTGELFF. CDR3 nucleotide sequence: TGTGCCAGCAACCCCTCCACAGACAACACCGGGGAGCTGTTTTTT.

The chain's CDR3 is CASTPSGQGPNQPQHF. The CDR3 DNA is TGTGCCAGCACCCCAAGCGGGCAGGGACCAAATCAGCCCCAGCATTTT. This sequence joins TRBV7-8 and TRBJ1-5, with D perhaps matching TRBD1 (5 bases). CDR3 length equals 16 residues. Trimming cost V 7 bases and J 4 bases, with 20 bases left between them. Germline CDR1 SGHVS, CDR2 FQNEAQ. The complete variable domain, with remaining parts taken from reference TRBV7-8 and TRBJ1-5, reads GAGVSQSPRYKVAKRGQDVALRCDPISGHVSLFWYQQALGQGPEFLTYFQNEAQLDKSGLPSDRFFAERPEGSVSTLKIQRTQQEDSAVYLCASTPSGQGPNQPQHFGDGTRLSIL.

In DNA, the CDR3 is TGTGCCAGCAGCCATTCCGATAGCGGATATACAGATACGCAGTATTTT. This codes for CASSHSDSGYTDTQYF. The rearrangement joins TRBV5-6 to TRBJ2-3; TRBD2 might be the D (6 bases). This CDR3 contains 16 residues. The germline CDR1 and CDR2 sequences are SGHDT and YYEEEE. V shed 4 bases and J shed 3 bases, with 18 bases lying between them.

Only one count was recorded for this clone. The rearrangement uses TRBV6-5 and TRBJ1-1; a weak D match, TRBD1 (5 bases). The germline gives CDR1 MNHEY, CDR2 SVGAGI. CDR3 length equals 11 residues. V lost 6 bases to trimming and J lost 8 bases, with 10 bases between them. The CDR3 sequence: CASRLRGEAFF. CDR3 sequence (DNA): TGTGCCAGCAGACTACGGGGGGAAGCTTTCTTT.

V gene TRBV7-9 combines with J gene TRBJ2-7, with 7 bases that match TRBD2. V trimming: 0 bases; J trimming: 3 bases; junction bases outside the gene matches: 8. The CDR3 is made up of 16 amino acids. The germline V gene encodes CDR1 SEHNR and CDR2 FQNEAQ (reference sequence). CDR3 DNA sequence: TGTGCCAGCAGCTTAGCGACGGGAGGCCCTAGCTACGAGCAGTACTTC. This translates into CASSLATGGPSYEQYF.